Shown below are 23 T cell receptor beta chains from a single sample sequenced in a study of multiple sclerosis patients with progressive multifocal leukoencephalopathy. The sample's time point: approximately twelve months of natalizumab therapy. Repertoires were generated with immunoSEQ multiplex PCR, while TCRdb's copy carries only in-frame clones and drops some. The top ten hold about 1.3% of the sample, which has approximately 30,000 clones, 90% seen once. The material sequenced was PBMCs, taken from a patient treated with natalizumab. The receptors derive from a human donor with multiple sclerosis.

The gene calls are TRBV5-4 and TRBJ2-1; 11 positions agree with TRBD2. V lost 4 bases, J lost 7 bases, and 4 bases stayed unmatched. CDR1 is SGHNT, CDR2 YYREEE, per germline (reference sequence). The CDR3 has 14 residues. CDR3 coding DNA: TGTGCCAGCAGCGTAGCGGGGGGGAGAAATGAGCAGTTCTTC. Protein: CASSVAGGRNEQFF.

This chain links TRBV10-3 with TRBJ2-1; D possibly uses TRBD1 or TRBD2 (5 bases each). The germline V and J ends were trimmed by 0 bases and 8 bases, with 20 bases remaining between them. Germline assignment: CDR1 ENHRY and CDR2 SYGVKD. This CDR3 region has 17 residues. The CDR3 nucleotides read TGTGCCATCAGTGAGTCGATGGGACCGCCTTCTGAGGATGAGCAGTTCTTC. This gives the protein CAISESMGPPSEDEQFF.

The chain uses TRBV4-1 and TRBJ1-4, with D possibly matching TRBD1 (5 bases). V was cut by 4 bases and J by 8 bases, with 23 bases left in between. Germline V gene sequence: CDR1 MGHRA, CDR2 YSYEKL. The CDR3 extends over 17 amino acids. The CDR3 protein is CASSPRGERGDGEKLFF. CDR3 coding DNA: TGCGCCAGCAGCCCGCGGGGGGAAAGGGGCGATGGGGAAAAACTGTTTTTT.

This clone was picked up one time. This chain links TRBV19 with TRBJ1-1; D is unresolved. V lost 1 base, J lost 5 bases, and 11 bases lay in between. The CDR3 runs 14 residues. Germline V gene data show CDR1 as LNHDA and CDR2 as SQIVND (reference sequence). The DNA of the CDR3 is TGTGCCAGTAGTATAGGCCCTCAAACGACTGAAGCTTTCTTT. It translates to CASSIGPQTTEAFF.

V usage is TRBV13 and J usage is TRBJ2-1; TRBD1 matches at 10 bases. This CDR3 is 15 amino acids long. The junction had 9 bases not matched to a gene; V was cut back by 5 bases and J by 8 bases. Per germline, CDR1 PRHDT and CDR2 FYEKMQ (reference sequence). Written as DNA, the CDR3 is TGTGCCAGCAGCCGAAAGGGACAGGGGTTTGATGAGCAGTTCTTC. Protein sequence: CASSRKGQGFDEQFF.

The chain has TRBV23-1 and TRBJ2-7; weak D call: TRBD1 (5 bases). TRBV23-1 counts as an open reading frame of uncertain function. The CDR3 sequence is 14 residues long. Trimming removed 8 bases at V and 3 bases at J, with 17 bases between. CDR3 loop: CASGWGSGNYEQYF. CDR3 nucleotide sequence: TGCGCCAGCGGCTGGGGATCAGGGAACTACGAGCAGTACTTC.

The chain recombines TRBV7-2 with TRBJ2-5; the D gene is possibly TRBD1 (5 bases). The germline gives CDR1 SGHTA, CDR2 FQGNSA. This CDR3 is built from 13 residues. Trimming pared 4 bases from V and 1 base from J, leaving 7 bases between. The CDR3 bases are TGTGCCAGCAGCTACAGGACCCAAGAGACCCAGTACTTC. Encoded protein: CASSYRTQETQYF.

V and J are TRBV9 and TRBJ1-6; 7 bases are a match to TRBD1. This CDR3 is 16 amino acids long. V was pared by 2 bases and J by 11 bases, with 13 bases of the junction left unmatched. Germline V CDR1 and CDR2: SGDLS, YYNGEE. CDR3 in amino acids: CASSVGTVNQLAPLHF. In DNA form, the CDR3 reads TGTGCCAGCAGCGTTGGGACAGTAAATCAGTTGGCACCCCTCCACTTT.

The V gene is TRBV6-5, the J gene TRBJ1-6; D gene uncertain. The CDR3 runs to 15 residues. Trimming removed 2 bases at V and 5 bases at J, with 10 bases between. The V gene's germline CDR1 is MNHEY and CDR2 SVGAGI. Written as DNA, the CDR3 is TGTGCCAGCAGTTACGCCGTGAATGATAATTCACCCCTCCACTTT. It codes for CASSYAVNDNSPLHF.

The gene calls are TRBV10-3 and TRBJ1-3; tentatively, D is TRBD1 (5 bases). The V end was cut by 3 bases, the J end by 4 bases, with 10 bases between. Per germline, CDR1 ENHRY and CDR2 SYGVKD. The CDR3 has 14 amino acids. The CDR3 DNA reads TGTGCCATCAGTGAAGCGGGGCCGGGAAACACCATATATTTT. Translating gives CAISEAGPGNTIYF.

The chain joins TRBV4-1 to TRBJ2-3; TRBD2 matches 10 bases. The V and J ends lost 2 bases and 3 bases, in that order; junction bases with no gene match: 8. CDR3 size: 17 residues. Germline CDR1 MGHRA, CDR2 YSYEKL. CDR3 sequence: CASSQRGAGGPTDTQYF. The CDR3 DNA follows: TGCGCCAGCAGCCAAAGGGGAGCGGGGGGGCCAACAGATACGCAGTATTTT.

The rearrangement uses TRBV25-1 and TRBJ2-2; D is perhaps TRBD1 or TRBD2 (5 bases each). The CDR3 has 14 amino acids. Germline CDR1 is MGHDK and CDR2 is SYGVNS. The ends were cut back, 7 bases at V and 3 bases at J, with 12 bases in the middle. The CDR3 protein is CASTGLGDTGELFF. In DNA, the CDR3 is TGTGCCAGCACGGGCCTGGGGGACACCGGGGAGCTGTTTTTT.

This clone was recorded once. This chain links TRBV5-4 with TRBJ2-5; D may be TRBD1 (5 bases). The J call is uncertain, as TRBJ2-7 better fits the DNA end. This CDR3 has 15 amino acids. In germline, CDR1 is SGHNT, CDR2 YYREEE (reference sequence). This chain's CDR3 is CASSGSGNRAYEQYF. Written as DNA, the CDR3 is TGTGCCAGCAGCGGCTCAGGGAATAGAGCCTACGAGCAGTACTTC.

For this clone: An end of the junction differs from the germline gene, which may be a read error. The V gene is TRBV5-1, the J gene TRBJ2-6; TRBD1 matches 12 bases. The CDR3 sequence is 17 residues long. Germline loops: CDR1 SGHRS, CDR2 YFSETQ. CDR3 DNA sequence: TGCGCCAGCAGCCGGGGACAGGGGGCTCCCGGGGCCAACGTCCCGACTTTC. Encoded protein: CASSRGQGAPGANVPTF.

The chain combines TRBV6-5 with TRBJ1-6; D might be TRBD1 (5 bases). V dropped 5 bases and J dropped 8 bases, with 13 bases sitting between them. The germline CDR1 and CDR2 sequences are MNHEY and SVGAGI. The CDR3 totals 14 residues. CDR3 residues: CASSEPRGHSPLHF. CDR3 in DNA: TGTGCCAGCAGTGAACCCCGGGGCCATTCACCCCTCCACTTT.

The V and J genes are TRBV5-6 and TRBJ1-2; the D is unclear. Germline V gene sequence: CDR1 SGHDT, CDR2 YYEEEE. The V and J ends lost 4 bases and 9 bases respectively, with 19 bases between them. The length of the CDR3 is 14 residues. This CDR3 is CASSTSGGEASYTF. The DNA of the CDR3 is TGTGCCAGCAGCACTTCCGGTGGGGAGGCAAGCTACACCTTC.

The chain carries TRBV7-9 and TRBJ2-1, with a possible D match to TRBD1 (6 bases). CDR1 SEHNR and CDR2 FQNEAQ come from the germline V gene (reference sequence). Trimming left V 2 bases short and J 5 bases short, with 13 bases between. This CDR3 spans 15 amino acids. CDR3 amino acids: CASSLPSDRNNEQFF. Here the CDR3 DNA reads TGTGCCAGCAGCTTACCTTCAGACAGGAACAATGAGCAGTTCTTC.

This clone was counted once. This CDR3 reads CASSAGTASNQPQHF. The CDR3 DNA is TGTGCCAGCAGCGCCGGGACAGCTAGCAATCAGCCCCAGCATTTT. The rearrangement joins TRBV7-9 to TRBJ1-5; 7 bases match TRBD1. Per the germline V gene, CDR1 is SEHNR and CDR2 is FQNEAQ (reference sequence). The V segment lost 5 bases and the J segment 0 bases; nucleotides outside the gene matches: 4. The length of the CDR3 is 15 residues.

The chain is built from TRBV9 and TRBJ1-1, with D unclear. Trimming shortened V by 2 bases and J by 6 bases, and 11 bases separated the two germline ends. The CDR3 runs to 13 residues. Per germline, CDR1 SGDLS and CDR2 YYNGEE. CDR3 amino acids: CASSVLGSAEAFF. CDR3 bases: TGTGCCAGCAGCGTCCTGGGTAGCGCTGAAGCTTTCTTT.

There are a few counts of this clone. This chain joins TRBV9 and TRBJ1-1, with D possibly TRBD1 on 5 matching bases. The germline gives CDR1 SGDLS, CDR2 YYNGEE. The length of the CDR3 is 13 residues. V was trimmed by 4 bases and J by 5 bases, leaving 12 bases between them. The CDR3 coding sequence is TGTGCCAGCAGCCCCCGGGGGAGGACTGAAGCTTTCTTT. Translating gives CASSPRGRTEAFF.

The J gene is TRBJ2-3, the V gene TRBV5-4, with TRBD2 matching over 9 bases. V shed 5 bases and J 4 bases; nucleotides not matched to a gene: 11. The CDR3 loop spans 16 amino acids. Germline assignment: CDR1 SGHNT and CDR2 YYREEE (reference sequence). CDR3 coding DNA: TGTGCCAGCAGGGCTGTAGCGGGGGCCCCCCCAGATACGCAGTATTTT. This encodes CASRAVAGAPPDTQYF. The entire variable domain, with the rest obtained from reference TRBV5-4 and TRBJ2-3, is as follows: ETGVTQSPTHLIKTRGQQVTLRCSSQSGHNTVSWYQQALGQGPQFIFQYYREEENGRGNFPPRFSGLQFPNYSSELNVNALELDDSALYLCASRAVAGAPPDTQYFGPGTRLTVL.

The rearrangement uses TRBV4-3 and TRBJ2-3; D unresolved. In germline, CDR1 is LGHNA, CDR2 YSLEER. V was clipped by 6 bases and J by 0 bases, with 16 bases between them. This CDR3 has 16 residues. The CDR3 protein is CASSLLPTPSTDTQYF. The DNA of the CDR3 is TGCGCCAGCAGTCTCCTACCTACCCCTAGCACAGATACGCAGTATTTT.

The genes are TRBV2 and TRBJ1-5; D is uncertain. This CDR3 comprises 14 residues. Trimming cost V 6 bases and J 2 bases, with 11 bases left between them. In germline, CDR1 is SNHLY, CDR2 FYNNEI. CDR3 in DNA: TGTGCCAGCAGATCGACTAACGGCAATCAGCCCCAGCATTTT. Its protein product is CASRSTNGNQPQHF.